This T cell receptor beta chain was sequenced for a study of T cells in women clearing cervical HPV infection. For the study at large: Control women cleared a single incident HPV16 infection within 12 months. Case blood was drawn when the lesion was first found; control blood after infection became undetectable.

The trim removed 5 bases at V and 6 bases at J, leaving 6 bases unmatched. CDR1 and CDR2 (germline): SGHTA, FQGNSA. This CDR3 contains 14 residues. Only in-frame clones appear in the TCRdb table, and some are missing; sequencing was by immunoSEQ multiplex PCR. This repertoire includes fewer than 40,000 clones. On this clone: The read ends 3 residues early relative to the CDR3; the germline J gene fills the gap.

V is TRBV7-2 and J is TRBJ2-2; 7 positions match TRBD1. The sequence derives from a woman between 18 and 75 years old with a cervical HPV16 infection that either progressed to CIN3+ or cleared (not recorded which). Sequenced input: blood buffy coat. CDR3 bases read: TGTGCCAGCAGCAGTAAGACAGGGCCCGGGGAG. Protein sequence: CASSSKTGPGE. The whole CDR3 sequence reads CASSSKTGPGELFF.